This TCR beta chain came from a study of shared clonotypes between healthy human individuals. Study summary: Donors had three CD4 naive, three CD4 memory, two CD8 naive and one CD8 memory plate apiece.

Each donor was a Caucasian adult residing in Nashville, Tennessee. TCRdb's copy holds only in-frame clones and misses some; the assay was immunoSEQ multiplex PCR. The sample lists some 2.3 million clones, more than 80% occurring once. The material sequenced was naive CD4+ T cells from PBMCs. Subset meaning: CD45RA+ positively selected. The TCR originated in a man aged 18 to 35 in good health. Some clones in this sample may be carry-over from other donors' samples.

CDR3 sequence: CASSSRGRNTGELFF. CDR3 coding DNA: TGTGCCAGCAGTTCGAGGGGAAGGAACACCGGGGAGCTGTTTTTT. The chain has TRBV28 and TRBJ2-2, with D perhaps given as TRBD1 or TRBD2 (5 bases each). V was pared by 4 bases and J by 1 base, with 10 bases between. Germline lookup yields CDR1 MDHEN and CDR2 SYDVKM. The CDR3 contains 15 residues.